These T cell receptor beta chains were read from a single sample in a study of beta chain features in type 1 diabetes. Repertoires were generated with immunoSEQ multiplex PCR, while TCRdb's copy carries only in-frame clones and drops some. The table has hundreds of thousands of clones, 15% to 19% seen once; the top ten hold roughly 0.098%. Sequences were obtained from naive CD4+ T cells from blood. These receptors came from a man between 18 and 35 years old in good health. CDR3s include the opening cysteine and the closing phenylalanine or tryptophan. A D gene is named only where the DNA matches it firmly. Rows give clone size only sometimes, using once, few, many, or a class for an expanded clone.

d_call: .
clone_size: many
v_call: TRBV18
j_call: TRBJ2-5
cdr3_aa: CASSPGETQYF
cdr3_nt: TGTGCCAGCTCACCAGGAGAGACCCAGTACTTC

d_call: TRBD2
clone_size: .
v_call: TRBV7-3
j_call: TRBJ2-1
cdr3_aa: CASSYFPGGAYNEQFF
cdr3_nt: TGTGCCAGCAGCTACTTTCCGGGAGGGGCGTACAATGAGCAGTTCTTC

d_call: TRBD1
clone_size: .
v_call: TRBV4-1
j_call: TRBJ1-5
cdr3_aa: CASSQEDRGNQPQHF
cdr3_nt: TGCGCCAGCAGCCAAGAGGACAGGGGGAATCAGCCCCAGCATTTT

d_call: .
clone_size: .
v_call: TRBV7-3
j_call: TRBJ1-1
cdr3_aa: CASSFGPVTEAFF
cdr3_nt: TGTGCCAGCAGCTTCGGTCCGGTAACTGAAGCTTTCTTT

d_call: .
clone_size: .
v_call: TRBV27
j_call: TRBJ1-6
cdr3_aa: CASSSSTSRTGNNSPLHF
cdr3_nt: .

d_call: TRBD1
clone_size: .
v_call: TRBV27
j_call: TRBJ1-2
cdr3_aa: CASSADRGKNYGYTF
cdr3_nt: TGTGCCAGCAGTGCAGACAGGGGTAAGAACTATGGCTACACCTTC

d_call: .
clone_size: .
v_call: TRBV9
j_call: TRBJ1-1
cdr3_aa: CASSLQGNTEAFF
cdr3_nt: TGTGCCAGCAGCCTCCAGGGGAACACTGAAGCTTTCTTT

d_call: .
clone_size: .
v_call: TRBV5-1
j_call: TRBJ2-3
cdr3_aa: CASSSRHGDTQYF
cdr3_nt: TGCGCCAGCAGCTCCCGACATGGAGATACGCAGTATTTT

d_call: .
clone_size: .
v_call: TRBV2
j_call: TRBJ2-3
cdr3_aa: CASIHGDRDDTQYF
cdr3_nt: TGTGCCAGCATTCACGGGGATAGGGATGATACGCAGTATTTT

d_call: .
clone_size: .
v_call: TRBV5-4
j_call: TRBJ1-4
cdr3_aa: CASSDKREKLFF
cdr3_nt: TGTGCCAGCAGCGATAAGAGAGAAAAACTGTTTTTT

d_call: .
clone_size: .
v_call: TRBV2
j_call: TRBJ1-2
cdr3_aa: CASSEGLYGYTF
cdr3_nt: TGTGCCAGCAGTGAAGGACTTTATGGCTACACCTTC

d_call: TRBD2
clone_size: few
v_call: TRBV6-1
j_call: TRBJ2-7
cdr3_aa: CASIEGGRNEQYF
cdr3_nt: TGTGCCAGCATTGAGGGAGGGAGGAACGAGCAGTACTTC

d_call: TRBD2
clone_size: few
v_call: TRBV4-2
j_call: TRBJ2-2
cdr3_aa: CASSQTSGANTGELFF
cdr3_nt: TGTGCCAGCAGCCAAACTAGCGGGGCGAACACCGGGGAGCTGTTTTTT

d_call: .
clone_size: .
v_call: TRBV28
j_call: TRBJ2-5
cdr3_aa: CASSPGLQETQYF
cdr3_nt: TGTGCCAGCAGCCCGGGATTGCAAGAGACCCAGTACTTC

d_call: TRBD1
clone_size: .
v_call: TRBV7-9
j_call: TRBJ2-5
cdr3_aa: CASSALRDRGPQETQYF
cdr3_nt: TGTGCCAGCAGCGCCCTCCGGGACAGGGGACCTCAAGAGACCCAGTACTTC